This T cell receptor (beta chain) was identified during a study of beta chain features in type 1 diabetes. Each of the CD4+ naive, central memory, regulatory and stem cell-like memory populations was sorted via CD45RO/CCR7/CD25/CD127/CD95/CD27. Purities in excess of 98% were seen in all sorted populations. Of the isolated RNA, all was reverse transcribed, and so the sequenced material was expressed TCRB transcripts. Assay used: immunoSEQ multiplex PCR; TCRdb lists only in-frame clones, some missing. There are about 170,000 clones in the sample; approximately 8.1% occur only once, and 0.94% lies in the top ten. This clone appeared a few times. The antigen is not known. Per the germline V gene, CDR1 is SNHLY and CDR2 is FYNNEI. CDR3 length: 13 residues. Trimming left V 8 bases short and J 5 bases short, with 12 bases between. Study results and limitations: Healthy donors had naive, central memory and Treg TCRB repertoires that appeared less similar than those seen among patients. All four CD4+ subsets of Type 1 diabetes patients contained TCRB CDR3s that were moderately but significantly shorter. For TCRB rearrangement, an influence of HLA type remained unresolved here.

The V gene is TRBV2, the J gene TRBJ1-4; TRBD1 is a possible D gene (6 bases). The origin of this receptor is a middle-aged woman with type 1 diabetes. Sequenced material: central memory CD4+ T cells from blood. The CDR3 DNA sequence: TGTGCCAGCGGGGGACACTACAATGAAAAACTGTTTTTT. Protein: CASGGHYNEKLFF.